The next 29 T cell receptor beta chains were all read from a single sample in a study of response to subunit inactivated influenza vaccine. MiXCR, applied by TCRdb to the RT-PCR reads, yields one record per CDR3 protein. The table records roughly 460,000 distinct CDR3 sequences, 9.5% to 13% of them present only once. The sample consisted of PBMCs from blood, taken roughly 47 days after vaccination. All receptors come from a man aged 50 or older who received an inactivated influenza vaccine.

This clonotype occurred a few times. V and J are TRBV7-8 and TRBJ1-5; D not certain. Trimming removed 3 bases at V and 5 bases at J, with 11 bases between. Germline CDR1 is SGHVS and CDR2 is FQNEAQ. The CDR3 loop spans 14 amino acids. CDR3 coding DNA: TGTGCCAGCAGCTTCATGTCAAGTGATCAGCCCCAGCATTTT. Residues: CASSFMSSDQPQHF.

The V and J genes are TRBV4-1 and TRBJ2-7; 8 bases fit TRBD1. V gave up 4 bases and J gave up 6 bases; unmatched junction bases: 2. Per the germline V gene, CDR1 is MGHRA and CDR2 is YSYEKL. The CDR3 has 12 amino acids. The CDR3 region has the DNA TGCGCCAGCAGCCCTGGGACAGGCGAGCAGTACTTC. This translates into CASSPGTGEQYF.

V is TRBV3-1 and J is TRBJ2-7; TRBD2 matches at 7 bases. The J segment lost 7 bases and the V segment lost 0 bases, leaving 6 bases of the junction unmatched. The CDR3 consists of 14 residues. Germline CDR1 LGHDT, CDR2 YNNKEL (reference sequence). CDR3 amino acids: CASSQDGRGPEQYF. The DNA of the CDR3 is TGTGCCAGCAGCCAAGATGGGAGGGGACCAGAGCAGTACTTC.

In its sample, this clonotype was seen many times. The rearrangement links TRBV10-3 to TRBJ1-6; no clear D. The CDR3 loop spans 13 amino acids. Germline V gene lookup returns CDR1 ENHRY and CDR2 SYGVKD. Deletions cut 7 bases from V and 8 bases from J, with 12 bases between. Here the CDR3 DNA reads TGTGCCATCACCCCGGGCCCGGATTCACCCCTCCACTTT. Its protein is CAITPGPDSPLHF.

This clonotype showed up many times. The chain links TRBV5-1 to TRBJ2-7; 11 nucleotides match TRBD2. Trimming took 0 bases from V and 2 from J; bases not matched to a gene: 1. Germline CDR1 SGHRS, CDR2 YFSETQ. The CDR3 contains 15 residues. The chain's CDR3 is CASSLGGLAAYEQYF. The CDR3, as DNA: TGCGCCAGCAGCTTGGGGGGACTAGCGGCCTACGAGCAGTACTTC.

The genes are TRBV12-3 or TRBV12-4 and TRBJ2-2, with D perhaps TRBD1 or TRBD2 (7 bases each). This CDR3 comprises 14 residues. The V end lost 5 bases, the J end lost 4 bases, and 11 bases lay between the germline ends. CDR3 amino acids: CASSPGGATGELFF. The CDR3 coding sequence is TGTGCCAGCAGTCCAGGGGGGGCCACCGGGGAGCTGTTTTTT.

This clonotype was recorded a few times. The chain recombines TRBV20-1 with TRBJ2-5, with 13 positions matching TRBD2. This CDR3 is 14 amino acids long. The V gene's germline CDR1 is DFQATT and CDR2 SNEGSKA (reference sequence). V gave up 7 bases and J gave up 5 bases; unmatched junction bases: 7. Written as DNA, the CDR3 is TGCAGTGTTCGGACTAGCGGGAGAGGGGAGACCCAGTACTTC. Translating it yields CSVRTSGRGETQYF.

This clonotype was found a few times. This chain joins TRBV5-6 and TRBJ2-2, with TRBD1 identical over 9 bases. This CDR3 is built from 14 residues. V was pared by 3 bases and J by 6 bases, with 3 bases of the junction left unmatched. In germline, CDR1 is SGHDT, CDR2 YYEEEE. This CDR3 reads CASSSGQGAGELFF. The CDR3 region has the DNA TGTGCCAGCAGCTCGGGACAGGGCGCCGGGGAGCTGTTTTTT. The whole variable domain, remainder taken from reference TRBV5-6 and TRBJ2-2, is DAGVTQSPTHLIKTRGQQVTLRCSPKSGHDTVSWYQQALGQGPQFIFQYYEEEERQRGNFPDRFSGHQFPNYSSELNVNALLLGDSALYLCASSSGQGAGELFFGEGSRLTVL.

This clonotype occurred many times. The V call is TRBV12-3 or TRBV12-4, the J call TRBJ2-1, with D possibly matching TRBD1 (5 bases). The CDR3 runs to 13 residues. V lost 3 bases, J lost 12 bases, and 15 bases lay in between. This chain's CDR3 is CASSLGDRTGQFF. As DNA, the CDR3 is TGTGCCAGCAGTTTGGGCGATCGTACAGGGCAGTTCTTC.

This clonotype was detected many times. The genes are TRBV20-1 and TRBJ2-1; 12 positions agree with TRBD2. Germline-derived CDR1 and CDR2 are DFQATT and SNEGSKA (reference sequence). This CDR3 contains 15 residues. V gave up 4 bases and J gave up 6 bases; unmatched junction bases: 7. The DNA for the CDR3 is TGCAGTGCTACCCGGACTAGCGGGGACCCCAATGAGCAGTTCTTC. Its translation is CSATRTSGDPNEQFF.

This clonotype was counted many times. This chain uses TRBV20-1 with TRBJ1-1; D unclear. The germline V gene has CDR1 DFQATT and CDR2 SNEGSKA (reference sequence). The CDR3 is made up of 15 amino acids. The ends were cut back, 2 bases at V and 7 bases at J, with 20 bases in the middle. The CDR3 reads CSARPPVTPWGEAFF. DNA for the CDR3: TGCAGTGCTAGACCTCCGGTCACACCTTGGGGTGAAGCTTTCTTT.

This clonotype was recorded many times. In nucleotides, the CDR3 is TGCAGTGCTAGTGAGGAGTCGGGGGGGAGGGACGAGCAGTACTTC. Its protein product is CSASEESGGRDEQYF. This sequence joins TRBV20-1 and TRBJ2-7, with 8 bases identical to TRBD2. This CDR3 is 15 amino acids long. Germline V gene sequence: CDR1 DFQATT, CDR2 SNEGSKA (reference sequence). V shed 3 bases, J shed 5 bases, and the junction held 12 bases outside the gene matches.

This clonotype has at least ten counts. J is TRBJ2-7 and V is TRBV5-6, with D unresolved. CDR3 length equals 12 residues. Trimming shortened V by 1 base and J by 2 bases, and 4 bases separated the two germline ends. Germline V gene lookup returns CDR1 SGHDT and CDR2 YYEEEE. CDR3 sequence: CASSLWTYEQYF. DNA of the CDR3: TGTGCCAGCAGCTTGTGGACCTACGAGCAGTACTTC.

This clonotype was detected a few times. This chain uses TRBV5-1 with TRBJ1-6; D possibly corresponds to TRBD1 (5 bases). CDR3 size: 15 residues. Germline lookup yields CDR1 SGHRS and CDR2 YFSETQ. V was trimmed by 7 bases and J by 0 bases, leaving 11 bases between them. CDR3 sequence: CASARESSYNSPLHF. For the CDR3, the DNA is TGCGCCAGCGCCAGGGAGAGCTCCTATAATTCACCCCTCCACTTT.

This clonotype was seen a handful of times. This rearrangement joins TRBV20-1 to TRBJ2-2; TRBD2 agrees at 9 bases. Looked up from germline, CDR1 is DFQATT and CDR2 is SNEGSKA (reference sequence). J gave up 8 bases and V 1 base, and 5 bases lay outside the gene matches. The CDR3 loop spans 14 amino acids. As DNA, the CDR3 is TGCAGTGCTAGAGTAGCGGGAGATCTAGGGGAGCTGTTTTTT. As protein: CSARVAGDLGELFF.

The chain joins TRBV5-1 to TRBJ2-1, with 14 bases identical to TRBD2. The germline CDR1 and CDR2 sequences are SGHRS and YFSETQ. CDR3 length equals 19 residues. The V gene end was trimmed by 4 bases and the J gene end by 0 bases; junction bases not matched to a gene: 9. The CDR3 DNA reads TGCGCCAGCAGCAGAGGGACTAGCGGGGGACATCGCTCCTACAATGAGCAGTTCTTC. This codes for CASSRGTSGGHRSYNEQFF.

This clonotype has a count of ten or more. In DNA, the CDR3 is TGCAGTGCTTTCTCGGCGGCGGGCCCATCCTACGAGCAGTACTTC. It encodes CSAFSAAGPSYEQYF. V is TRBV20-1 and J is TRBJ2-7; D perhaps matches TRBD2 (5 bases). Germline CDR1 is DFQATT and CDR2 is SNEGSKA (reference sequence). This CDR3 is built from 15 residues. Trimming cost V 5 bases and J 1 base, with 18 bases left between them.

This clonotype was observed a few times. Here the CDR3 DNA reads TGTGCCAGCAGTTCAACGCGCCTACGGGACAGAGACACTGAAGCTTTCTTT. It yields the protein CASSSTRLRDRDTEAFF. The chain is built from TRBV12-3 or TRBV12-4 and TRBJ1-1; 7 bases line up with TRBD1. There are 17 residues in the CDR3. The V segment lost 4 bases and the J segment 3 bases; nucleotides outside the gene matches: 14.

This clonotype was seen a few times. V usage is TRBV12-3 or TRBV12-4 and J usage is TRBJ1-1; 9 bases align to TRBD1. This CDR3 comprises 15 residues. V lost 6 bases and J lost 7; bases outside the gene matches: 12. The CDR3 loop reads CASSYTGTGLSEAFF. In DNA form, the CDR3 reads TGTGCCAGCAGCTACACCGGGACAGGGTTGAGTGAAGCTTTCTTT.

As for this clonotype: A much more abundant neighbour one base away suggests this may be a read error. The conserved phenylalanine or tryptophan normally closing the CDR3 is absent here, so this likely arose from a read error. The chain employs TRBV29-1 and TRBJ2-5; D call uncertain. CDR1 and CDR2 (germline): SQVTM, ANQGSEA. The V and J ends lost 0 bases and 1 base respectively, with 15 bases between them. The CDR3 runs to 16 residues. CDR3 DNA: TGCAGCGTTGAAGATCCCCCTGGGTGGGCCCAAGAGACCCAGTACTTA. Encoded protein: CSVEDPPGWAQETQYL.

V gene TRBV7-2 combines with J gene TRBJ2-7; the D is unclear. V lost 6 bases to trimming and J lost 3 bases, with 12 bases between them. The germline gives CDR1 SGHTA, CDR2 FQGNSA. This CDR3 is built from 13 residues. The CDR3 DNA reads TGTGCCAGCAGTCGTGAGACCCTCTACGAGCAGTACTTC. Protein: CASSRETLYEQYF.

This clonotype appeared many times. The chain is built from TRBV20-1 and TRBJ1-5; D not resolved. The CDR3 sequence is 13 residues long. Trimming pared 4 bases from V and 4 bases from J, leaving 11 bases between. Per germline, CDR1 DFQATT and CDR2 SNEGSKA (reference sequence). The CDR3 protein is CSAKQWKNQPQHF. The CDR3 DNA is TGCAGTGCTAAACAGTGGAAAAATCAGCCCCAGCATTTT.

This chain connects TRBV6-2 or TRBV6-3 to TRBJ2-2; 10 positions agree with TRBD2. The V gene's germline CDR1 is MNHEY and CDR2 SVGEGT. V lost 0 bases, J lost 4 bases, and 8 bases stayed unmatched. The CDR3 is made up of 18 amino acids. The CDR3 loop reads CASSYSILAGAFTGELFF. The DNA of the CDR3 is TGTGCCAGCAGTTACTCGATCCTAGCGGGGGCCTTCACCGGGGAGCTGTTTTTT.

This clonotype was seen at least ten times. The gene calls are TRBV4-1 and TRBJ2-1; possibly TRBD2 for D (6 bases). Trimming cost V 2 bases and J 3 bases, with 17 bases left between them. CDR3 length: 17 residues. Looked up from germline, CDR1 is MGHRA and CDR2 is YSYEKL. The chain's CDR3 is CASSQYRGKLYYNEQFF. In DNA form, the CDR3 reads TGCGCCAGCAGCCAATACCGGGGGAAACTGTACTACAATGAGCAGTTCTTC.

This clonotype was seen ten or more times. The CDR3, as DNA: TGCGCCAGCAGCCCGCGGGACACCGGTTACAATGAGCAGTTCTTC. Translation gives CASSPRDTGYNEQFF. The V and J genes are TRBV4-1 and TRBJ2-1; D is possibly TRBD1 or TRBD2 (6 bases each). Trimming cost V 4 bases and J 4 bases, with 14 bases left between them. CDR3 length: 15 amino acids. Per germline, CDR1 MGHRA and CDR2 YSYEKL.

This clonotype was observed a few times. The chain couples TRBV11-2 to TRBJ2-7; TRBD1 agrees at 9 bases. The CDR3 has 16 amino acids. V gave up 10 bases and J gave up 3 bases; unmatched junction bases: 16. Germline lookup yields CDR1 SGHAT and CDR2 FQNNGV. This CDR3 is CATSRISGQGYYEQYF. CDR3 bases: TGTGCCACGAGCAGAATTTCGGGACAGGGTTACTACGAGCAGTACTTC. Full variable domain (remainder filled in from reference TRBV11-2 and TRBJ2-7): EAGVAQSPRYKIIEKRQSVAFWCNPISGHATLYWYQQILGQGPKLLIQFQNNGVVDDSQLPKDRFSAERLKGVDSTLKIQPAKLEDSAVYLCATSRISGQGYYEQYFGPGTRLTVT.

This clonotype was counted at least ten times. V is TRBV5-1 and J is TRBJ2-3, with 9 positions matching TRBD1. The germline V gene encodes CDR1 SGHRS and CDR2 YFSETQ. Trimming removed 5 bases from V and 0 bases from J; junction bases left unmatched: 7. This CDR3 region has 16 residues. CDR3 region: CASRLTGTGSTDTQYF. The CDR3 DNA follows: TGCGCCAGCAGACTCACCGGGACAGGGAGCACAGATACGCAGTATTTT.

The gene calls are TRBV6-1 and TRBJ1-4, with 9 bases identical to TRBD1. Germline V CDR1 and CDR2: MNHNS, SASEGT. Trimming removed 5 bases from V and 8 bases from J; junction bases left unmatched: 9. The CDR3 has 15 amino acids. CDR3: CASSLGGQGREKLFF. For the CDR3, the DNA is TGTGCCAGCAGTCTCGGGGGACAGGGCAGAGAAAAACTGTTTTTT.

J is TRBJ2-7 and V is TRBV6-4; D is unresolved. V dropped 2 bases and J dropped 0 bases, with 8 bases sitting between them. This CDR3 has 14 amino acids. The germline V gene has CDR1 MRHNA and CDR2 SNTAGT. DNA for the CDR3: TGTGCCAGCAGTGACGACGGCAGCTCCTACGAGCAGTACTTC. Amino acids: CASSDDGSSYEQYF.